Below are 30 T cell receptor beta chains sequenced from a single sample in a study of identical twins. TCRdb re-called the 5' RACE reads with MiXCR, one entry per CDR3 protein. The profile shows around 230,000 distinct CDR3 sequences, 5.5% to 7.5% of them singletons. In addition, the sample was reused for a study of T cells expressing NK-cell markers.

The source material was CD8+ T cells sorted from blood. These receptors all stem from a woman under 30 in good health.

This clonotype appeared a few times. This chain uses TRBV20-1 with TRBJ2-7; no firm D call. Germline-derived CDR1 and CDR2 are DFQATT and SNEGSKA (reference sequence). This CDR3 has 13 amino acids. Trimming took 1 base from V and 1 from J, leaving 8 bases between them. CDR3 loop: CSARAEESYEQYF. The CDR3 DNA reads TGCAGTGCTAGAGCAGAGGAGTCCTACGAGCAGTACTTC.

The chain joins TRBV7-9 to TRBJ2-3; 11 nucleotides match TRBD2. J lost 4 bases, V lost 4 bases, and 7 bases had no gene match. Germline-derived CDR1 and CDR2 are SEHNR and FQNEAQ (reference sequence). CDR3 length: 16 residues. The CDR3 sequence: CASSSLAGGPSDTQYF. The CDR3 DNA reads TGTGCCAGCAGCTCCTTAGCGGGGGGGCCCTCAGATACGCAGTATTTT.

There are many counts of this clonotype. This chain connects TRBV25-1 to TRBJ1-2; D might be TRBD1 (6 bases). This CDR3 contains 16 residues. CDR1 MGHDK and CDR2 SYGVNS come from the germline V gene. Trimming removed 3 bases at V and 5 bases at J, with 19 bases between. This CDR3 is CASSDWDTLGPYGYTF. CDR3 DNA sequence: TGTGCCAGCAGTGATTGGGACACCCTGGGGCCTTATGGCTACACCTTC.

This clonotype was counted a few times. This chain uses TRBV27 with TRBJ2-3, with D possibly being TRBD1 or TRBD2 (5 bases each). This CDR3 is 14 amino acids long. From germline, CDR1 is MNHEY and CDR2 SMNVEV (reference sequence). The germline V and J ends were trimmed by 3 bases and 2 bases, with 9 bases remaining between them. Here the CDR3 DNA reads TGTGCCAGCAGTTTCTTCGGGGCCACAGATACGCAGTATTTT. Residues: CASSFFGATDTQYF.

This clonotype appeared a few times. This chain joins TRBV20-1 and TRBJ1-5; D remains unclear. The CDR3 is 14 residues long. The germline V gene has CDR1 DFQATT and CDR2 SNEGSKA (reference sequence). The ends were cut back, 4 bases at V and 4 bases at J, with 14 bases in the middle. The CDR3 coding sequence is TGCAGTGCTAACCCGGAGGGTCGGAATCAGCCCCAGCATTTT. Encoded protein: CSANPEGRNQPQHF.

This clonotype occurred a few times. The chain couples TRBV9 to TRBJ2-3, with D uncertain. Deletions cut 3 bases from V and 6 bases from J, with 11 bases between. The CDR3 is made up of 13 amino acids. From germline, CDR1 is SGDLS and CDR2 YYNGEE. The CDR3 sequence: CASSANLGDTQYF. In DNA form, the CDR3 reads TGTGCCAGCAGCGCCAATCTAGGGGATACGCAGTATTTT.

This clonotype was counted only a few times. The chain joins TRBV6-2 or TRBV6-3 to TRBJ2-1; 14 bases line up with TRBD2. The ends lost 6 bases at V and 8 bases at J; junction bases unmatched: 9. The CDR3 covers 16 residues. The germline CDR1 and CDR2 sequences are MNHEY and SVGEGT. The CDR3 sequence: CASSTETSGRVYEQFF. For the CDR3, the DNA is TGTGCCAGCAGCACCGAGACTAGCGGGAGGGTCTATGAGCAGTTCTTC.

This clonotype appeared a few times. V is TRBV2 and J is TRBJ2-1; D may be TRBD1 or TRBD2 (7 bases each). V lost 8 bases, J lost 0 bases, and 23 bases lay in between. CDR3 size: 18 residues. Germline CDR1 SNHLY, CDR2 FYNNEI. CDR3 in amino acids: CASGEGAKRVSSYNEQFF. DNA for the CDR3: TGTGCCAGCGGGGAGGGGGCCAAGAGGGTCAGCTCCTACAATGAGCAGTTCTTC.

This clonotype has at least ten counts. The rearrangement links TRBV20-1 to TRBJ2-3; D remains ambiguous. Germline V gives CDR1 DFQATT, CDR2 SNEGSKA (reference sequence). The V end lost 3 bases, the J end lost 1 base, and 11 bases lay between the germline ends. This CDR3 comprises 14 residues. The CDR3 region is CSARNWKGTDTQYF. CDR3 bases: TGCAGTGCTAGGAACTGGAAAGGCACAGATACGCAGTATTTT.

The chain joins TRBV5-5 to TRBJ1-2; the D is unclear. The CDR3 length is 11 residues. Germline CDR1 reads SGHKS; CDR2 reads YYEKEE (reference sequence). V dropped 4 bases and J dropped 13 bases, with 14 bases sitting between them. In nucleotides, the CDR3 is TGTGCCAGCAGCCGTGCACTCCTCTGCACCTTC. This encodes CASSRALLCTF.

This chain joins TRBV19 and TRBJ2-7; 12 nucleotides line up with TRBD2. Germline trimming cut 5 bases from V and 2 bases from J; bases unmatched to any gene: 4. This CDR3 is built from 15 residues. Germline assignment: CDR1 LNHDA and CDR2 SQIVND (reference sequence). The CDR3 protein is CASSALAGGPYEQYF. The CDR3 DNA reads TGTGCCAGTAGTGCGCTAGCGGGAGGGCCCTACGAGCAGTACTTC.

A few counts support this clonotype. The chain recombines TRBV12-3 or TRBV12-4 with TRBJ1-2; 9 bases agree with TRBD1. Losses at the gene ends were 6 bases for V and 5 bases for J; bases not matched to a gene: 7. CDR3 length: 14 residues. CDR3 amino acids: CASSLTTGGYGYTF. CDR3 nucleotide sequence: TGTGCCAGCAGCCTCACGACAGGGGGGTATGGCTACACCTTC.

In its sample, this clonotype was seen many times. The rearrangement joins TRBV27 to TRBJ2-7; D possibly corresponds to TRBD1 (6 bases). Germline CDR1 MNHEY, CDR2 SMNVEV (reference sequence). The CDR3 is 12 residues long. Trimming left V 5 bases short and J 2 bases short, with 7 bases between. CDR3 coding DNA: TGTGCCAGCAGTGGGGGCGCCTACGAGCAGTACTTC. Encoded protein: CASSGGAYEQYF.

This clonotype was counted only a few times. The chain is built from TRBV12-3 or TRBV12-4 and TRBJ2-1; TRBD1 is a possible D gene (6 bases). The length of the CDR3 is 14 residues. Between the trimmed V and J ends, which lost 8 bases and 2 bases, there was a span of 13 bases. The CDR3 here is CASGSSGAYNEQFF. CDR3 bases: TGTGCCAGCGGGTCCTCAGGGGCCTACAATGAGCAGTTCTTC.

This clonotype was observed many times. The CDR3 loop reads CASSHNGGNKNIQYF. In DNA form, the CDR3 reads TGCGCCAGCAGCCATAATGGGGGCAACAAAAACATTCAGTACTTC. The genes are TRBV4-3 and TRBJ2-4; TRBD1 is a possible D gene (6 bases). V was cut by 3 bases and J by 3 bases, with 12 bases left in between. The CDR3 runs to 15 residues. The germline CDR1 and CDR2 sequences are LGHNA and YSLEER.

This clonotype was seen a handful of times. The chain couples TRBV19 to TRBJ2-2; TRBD2 matches 11 bases. Germline lookup yields CDR1 LNHDA and CDR2 SQIVND (reference sequence). After removal of 5 bases from V and 6 bases from J, the junction contained 8 bases not matched to a gene. The length of the CDR3 is 16 residues. CDR3 nucleotides: TGTGCCAGTAGTGTCTTAGCGGGAGGGCCTTCCGGGGAGCTGTTTTTT. This sequence encodes CASSVLAGGPSGELFF. The full variable domain, in which reference TRBV19 and TRBJ2-2 provide the parts outside the CDR3, is DGGITQSPKYLFRKEGQNVTLSCEQNLNHDAMYWYRQDPGQGLRLIYYSQIVNDFQKGDIAEGYSVSREKKESFPLTVTSAQKNPTAFYLCASSVLAGGPSGELFFGEGSRLTVL.

This clonotype was detected a few times. This rearrangement joins TRBV12-5 to TRBJ2-7; 8 bases fit TRBD1. CDR3 length: 13 residues. Germline lookup yields CDR1 LGHNT and CDR2 FRNRAP. V was clipped by 6 bases and J by 3 bases; unmatched bases: 4. CDR3 coding DNA: TGTGCTAGTGGGGGACAGGAGTTCTACGAGCAGTACTTC. Translating it yields CASGGQEFYEQYF.

The chain couples TRBV3-1 to TRBJ2-1, with unresolved D. V lost 4 bases and J lost 5, with 18 bases in between. CDR1 and CDR2 (germline): LGHDT, YNNKEL (reference sequence). CDR3 length: 16 residues. For the CDR3, the DNA is TGTGCCAGCAGCCCTGGAATTGTTGTGAGAGACAATGAGCAGTTCTTC. It encodes CASSPGIVVRDNEQFF.

The genes are TRBV13 and TRBJ1-2, with D unresolved. The CDR3 loop spans 11 amino acids. CDR1 PRHDT and CDR2 FYEKMQ come from the germline V gene (reference sequence). Between the trimmed V and J ends, which lost 2 bases and 6 bases, there was a span of 4 bases. The CDR3 nucleotides are TGTGCCAGCAGCTTACACGATGGCTACACCTTC. This translates into CASSLHDGYTF.

Many counts were recorded for this clonotype. This chain joins TRBV7-9 and TRBJ2-7; TRBD1 aligns across 9 bases. CDR1 is SEHNR and CDR2 is FQNEAQ in the germline V gene (reference sequence). The CDR3 runs 15 residues. The V segment lost 5 bases and the J segment 6 bases; nucleotides outside the gene matches: 11. CDR3 sequence (DNA): TGTGCCAGCAGCCTGGGCCGGGACAGGGTAACCGAGCAGTACTTC. This gives the protein CASSLGRDRVTEQYF.

This clonotype appeared many times. The chain employs TRBV7-2 and TRBJ2-7, with D possibly being TRBD2 (6 bases). The V end lost 2 bases, the J end lost 2 bases, and 16 bases lay between the germline ends. The CDR3 contains 16 residues. Germline CDR1 reads SGHTA; CDR2 reads FQGNSA. CDR3: CASSLTEGRVAYEQYF. The DNA of the CDR3 is TGTGCCAGCAGCTTAACGGAGGGAAGGGTTGCCTACGAGCAGTACTTC.

The CDR3: CSARESLLAKNIQYF. In DNA form, the CDR3 reads TGCAGTGCTAGAGAGTCACTGCTAGCCAAAAACATTCAGTACTTC. The gene calls are TRBV20-1 and TRBJ2-4; D remains unclear. V was trimmed by 0 bases and J by 0 bases, leaving 9 bases between them. Germline-derived CDR1 and CDR2 are DFQATT and SNEGSKA (reference sequence). This CDR3 is 15 amino acids long.

This chain links TRBV5-6 with TRBJ2-3; D unclear. This CDR3 spans 14 amino acids. The V end lost 1 base, the J end lost 0 bases, and 6 bases lay between the germline ends. CDR1 and CDR2 from the germline V gene are SGHDT and YYEEEE. CDR3 nucleotides: TGTGCCAGCAGCTTGTATAGGAGCACAGATACGCAGTATTTT. Protein product: CASSLYRSTDTQYF.

The chain combines TRBV13 with TRBJ1-2; the D is unclear. The CDR3 sequence is 13 residues long. V lost 3 bases and J 9 bases, leaving 14 bases between the germline ends. Germline CDR1 is PRHDT and CDR2 is FYEKMQ (reference sequence). DNA for the CDR3: TGTGCCAGCAGCTTGGGCTCAAGCGAGCGCTACACCTTC. Protein product: CASSLGSSERYTF. Looking up the rest from reference TRBV13 and TRBJ1-2 gives the full variable domain: AAGVIQSPRHLIKEKRETATLKCYPIPRHDTVYWYQQGPGQDPQFLISFYEKMQSDKGSIPDRFSAQQFSDYHSELNMSSLELGDSALYFCASSLGSSERYTFGSGTRLTVV.

This clonotype has more than one count but fewer than ten. The V call is TRBV6-2 or TRBV6-3, the J call TRBJ2-1, with 8 bases matching TRBD2. Germline values: CDR1 MNHEY, CDR2 SVGEGT. The CDR3 is 14 residues long. After removal of 6 bases from V and 4 bases from J, the junction contained 5 bases not matched to a gene. The CDR3 spells CASSGGDLYNEQFF. The DNA of the CDR3 is TGTGCCAGCAGCGGGGGGGACTTGTACAATGAGCAGTTCTTC.

The chain uses TRBV18 and TRBJ2-1, with 8 bases aligning to TRBD2. CDR3 length equals 15 residues. Losses at the gene ends were 6 bases for V and 4 bases for J; bases not matched to a gene: 8. From germline, CDR1 is KGHSH and CDR2 LQKENI. CDR3 residues: CASSNAGGSYNEQFF. As DNA, the CDR3 is TGTGCCAGCTCCAATGCGGGAGGCTCATACAATGAGCAGTTCTTC.

This clonotype was counted only a few times. This chain connects TRBV13 to TRBJ2-5; TRBD1 might be the D (5 bases). The CDR3 consists of 14 residues. V gave up 5 bases and J gave up 5 bases, with 15 bases separating them. Per the germline V gene, CDR1 is PRHDT and CDR2 is FYEKMQ (reference sequence). CDR3 protein: CASSAQGLRETQYF. CDR3 nucleotides: TGTGCCAGCAGCGCGCAGGGCTTGCGGGAGACCCAGTACTTC.

This clonotype has only a few counts. The CDR3 region is CASSTHRELFF. CDR3 in DNA: TGTGCCAGCAGCACTCACCGGGAGCTGTTTTTT. The V call is TRBV9, the J call TRBJ2-2; the D is unclear. Trimming removed 4 bases at V and 9 bases at J, with 7 bases between. This CDR3 region has 11 residues. In germline, CDR1 is SGDLS, CDR2 YYNGEE.

The chain carries TRBV24-1 and TRBJ1-2; no clear D. The CDR3 consists of 15 residues. Germline-derived CDR1 and CDR2 are KGHDR and SFDVKD. Trimming removed 5 bases at V and 5 bases at J, with 17 bases between. In DNA, the CDR3 is TGTGCCACCAGTGTCAAAGGAAATCTGGGGTATGGCTACACCTTC. This gives the protein CATSVKGNLGYGYTF.

This chain connects TRBV2 to TRBJ2-2; 9 bases are shared with TRBD2. The CDR3 is 16 amino acids. Germline V gene sequence: CDR1 SNHLY, CDR2 FYNNEI. With V trimmed by 7 bases and J by 1 base, 7 bases remained unmatched. CDR3 in amino acids: CASTTLAGVNTGELFF. CDR3 sequence (DNA): TGTGCCAGCACCACACTAGCGGGCGTGAACACCGGGGAGCTGTTTTTT.